This TCR beta chain was captured in a study of radiotherapy plus CTLA-4 blockade in lung cancer. Study-wide results and caveats: Some TCR clones had been derived from tumors. These clones expanded in peripheral blood after radiotherapy plus ipilimumab.

Notes on this clone: Its antigen is unknown.

TCRdb's copy holds only in-frame clones and misses some; the assay was immunoSEQ multiplex PCR. The sample records around 70,000 clones, about four fifths being singletons. CDR1 and CDR2 from the germline V gene are SGHRS and YFSETQ. Trimming cost V 4 bases and J 0 bases, with 14 bases left between them. The CDR3 totals 15 residues. The chain couples TRBV5-1 to TRBJ2-7; possibly TRBD2 for D (5 bases). The receptor was derived from a human donor with non-small cell lung cancer who had a partial response to radiotherapy plus ipilimumab. Specimen: peripheral blood, collected from a patient treated with radiotherapy plus ipilimumab. CDR3 amino acids: CASSPLGGSSYEQYF. DNA of the CDR3: TGCGCCAGCAGCCCCTTGGGCGGGTCCTCCTACGAGCAGTACTTC. Drawing the rest from reference TRBV5-1 and TRBJ2-7, the complete variable domain is KAGVTQTPRYLIKTRGQQVTLSCSPISGHRSVSWYQQTPGQGLQFLFEYFSETQRNKGNFPGRFSGRQFSNSRSEMNVSTLELGDSALYLCASSPLGGSSYEQYFGPGTRLTVT.